The rows below give T cell receptor beta chains drawn from one sample of a study of neoadjuvant anti-PD-1 for oral cavity cancer. Assay: immunoSEQ multiplex PCR; the TCRdb copy retains only in-frame clones and omits some. The sample holds approximately 37,000 clones; approximately 90% are singletons and the top ten take about 3.5%. The specimen comprised PBMCs, sampled before nivolumab (anti-PD-1) treatment. The receptors shown here come from a person aged 40-85 years with oral cavity squamous cell carcinoma. Each CDR3 is given with its conserved first and last residue. Each record gives: D gene, J gene, V gene, clone size, CDR3 length, CDR3 DNA, CDR3 protein. The D gene is left open where the match is weak. Rows may omit the clone size; those that give it use once, few, many or a size class.

. | TRBJ1-5 | TRBV7-9 | . | 14 | TGTGCCAGCAGCGTGGAGCCTAGCAATCAGCCCCAGCATTTT | CASSVEPSNQPQHF
TRBD2 | TRBJ2-3 | TRBV15 | . | 17 | TGTGCCACCAGCCATGTGAGTAGCGGGGGCCCCACAGATACGCAGTATTTT | CATSHVSSGGPTDTQYF
TRBD1 | TRBJ2-5 | TRBV19 | few | 16 | TGTGCCAGTAGTGGGACCACAGGGGTTTTCGGGGAGACCCAGTACTTC | CASSGTTGVFGETQYF
. | TRBJ1-2 | TRBV27 | few | 14 | TGTGCCAGCAGTTCCAGGGACGGATCAGATAGCTACACCTTC | CASSSRDGSDSYTF
. | TRBJ1-2 | TRBV6-1 | . | 14 | TGTGCCAGCAGTGAAATGTCCAGGAGCTATGGCTACACCTTC | CASSEMSRSYGYTF
. | TRBJ2-3 | TRBV6-5 | once | 13 | TGTGCCAGCAGAACGACAGGCACAGATACGCAGTATTTT | CASRTTGTDTQYF
. | TRBJ2-1 | TRBV4-2 | . | 15 | TGTGCCAGCAGCCAAGAATACGATTACTACAATGAGCAGTTCTTC | CASSQEYDYYNEQFF
. | TRBJ2-7 | TRBV11-2 | . | 15 | TGTGCCAGCAGCAACATCTTGGAAGGGCATTACGAGCAGTACTTC | CASSNILEGHYEQYF
. | TRBJ2-2 | TRBV11-2 | . | 15 | TGTGCCAGCAGCTTAACAAGCAGGAACACCGGGGAGCTGTTTTTT | CASSLTSRNTGELFF
. | TRBJ2-3 | TRBV5-1 | once | 17 | TGCGCCAGCGTCCAGTCCCCCCGGCGGGGGCCCACAGATACGCAGTATTTT | CASVQSPRRGPTDTQYF
. | TRBJ1-1 | TRBV7-9 | . | 12 | TGTGCCAGCACCAGGATGAACACTGAAGCTTTCTTT | CASTRMNTEAFF
. | TRBJ2-1 | TRBV2 | . | 12 | TGTGCCAGCAGGGGCTCTTACAATGAGCAGTTCTTC | CASRGSYNEQFF
. | TRBJ1-5 | TRBV19 | . | 15 | TGTGCCAGTAGTATCGGGGCAGGGCGCAATCAGCCCCAGCATTTT | CASSIGAGRNQPQHF
. | TRBJ1-1 | TRBV7-2 | . | 13 | TGTGCCAGCAGCTTATTTTTGGACACTGAAGCTTTCTTT | CASSLFLDTEAFF
. | TRBJ1-1 | TRBV19 | . | 11 | TGTGCCTCCCAAGGGCGGGGTGAAGCTTTCTTT | CASQGRGEAFF
. | TRBJ2-5 | TRBV28 | . | 15 | TGTGCCAGCAGTTCAAGACGAACGAGAGGAGAGACCCAGTACTTC | CASSSRRTRGETQYF
TRBD1 | TRBJ1-2 | TRBV5-1 | . | 16 | TGCGCCAGCAGCTTGGATGCAGGGGGGGTTGGCTATGGCTACACCTTC | CASSLDAGGVGYGYTF
. | TRBJ2-5 | TRBV7-2 | . | 13 | TGTGCCAGCCGGAACGGCGGCCTCGAGACCCAGTACTTC | CASRNGGLETQYF